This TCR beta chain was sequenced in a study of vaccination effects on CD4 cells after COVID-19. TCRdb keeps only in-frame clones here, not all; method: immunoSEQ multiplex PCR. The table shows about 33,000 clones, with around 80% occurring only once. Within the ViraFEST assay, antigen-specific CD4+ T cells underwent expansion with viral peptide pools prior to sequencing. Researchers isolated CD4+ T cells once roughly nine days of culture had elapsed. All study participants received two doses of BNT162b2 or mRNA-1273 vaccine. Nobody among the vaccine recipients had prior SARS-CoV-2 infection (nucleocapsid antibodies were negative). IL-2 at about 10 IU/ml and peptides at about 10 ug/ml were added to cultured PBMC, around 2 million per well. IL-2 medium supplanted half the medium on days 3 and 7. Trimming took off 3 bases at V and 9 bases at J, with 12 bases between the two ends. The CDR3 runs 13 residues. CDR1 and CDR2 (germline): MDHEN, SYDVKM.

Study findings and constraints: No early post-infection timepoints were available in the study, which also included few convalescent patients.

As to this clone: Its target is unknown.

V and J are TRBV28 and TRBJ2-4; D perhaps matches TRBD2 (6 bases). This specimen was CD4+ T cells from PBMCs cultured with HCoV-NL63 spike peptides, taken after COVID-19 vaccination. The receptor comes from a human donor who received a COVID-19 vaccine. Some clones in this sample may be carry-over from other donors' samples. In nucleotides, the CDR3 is TGTGCCAGCAGTTTTGGAGGGGTCGGCATTCAGTACTTC. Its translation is CASSFGGVGIQYF.